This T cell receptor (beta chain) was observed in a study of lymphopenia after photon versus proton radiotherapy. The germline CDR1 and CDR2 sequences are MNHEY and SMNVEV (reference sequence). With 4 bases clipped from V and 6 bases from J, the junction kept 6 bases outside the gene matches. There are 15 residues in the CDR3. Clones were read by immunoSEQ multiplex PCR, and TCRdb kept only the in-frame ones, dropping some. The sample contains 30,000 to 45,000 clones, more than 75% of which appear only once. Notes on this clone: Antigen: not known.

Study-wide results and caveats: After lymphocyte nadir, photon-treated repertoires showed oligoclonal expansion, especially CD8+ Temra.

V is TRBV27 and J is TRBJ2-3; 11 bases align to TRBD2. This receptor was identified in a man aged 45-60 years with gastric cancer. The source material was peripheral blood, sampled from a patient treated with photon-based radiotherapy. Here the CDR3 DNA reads TGTGCCAGCAGTTCCCGTAGCGGGAGGGGTGATACGCAGTATTTT. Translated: CASSSRSGRGDTQYF.